Presented here are 24 T cell receptor beta chains from one specimen sequenced in a study of T-cell reconstitution after alpha-beta-depleted transplantation in children. The TCRbeta library was prepared with unique molecular identifiers. From the PCR reads, TCRdb called clonotypes with MiXCR, one entry per CDR3 protein. The table lists about 340,000 distinct CDR3 sequences, 15% to 20% of them singletons. The material was PBMCs, mostly from graft donor cells, obtained 360 days after TCRalphabeta/CD19-depleted stem cell transplant. All receptors come from a male patient under 10 years old who had a stem cell transplant for acute lymphoblastic leukemia, so the T cells may come from the graft donor.

This clonotype was detected a few times. V and J are TRBV9 and TRBJ1-3; D is unresolved. V was shortened by 0 bases and J by 1 base, with 8 bases between the two germline ends. The germline V gene encodes CDR1 SGDLS and CDR2 YYNGEE. The CDR3 is 15 residues long. CDR3 bases: TGTGCCAGCAGCGTAGACCTGGGGTCTGGAAACACCATATATTTT. Encoded protein: CASSVDLGSGNTIYF.

This chain links TRBV6-5 with TRBJ2-5; maybe TRBD2 (5 bases). The CDR3 covers 14 residues. Germline CDR1 is MNHEY and CDR2 is SVGAGI. With 1 base removed from V and 3 bases from J, the gap between germline ends came to 9 bases. CDR3 protein: CASSYFGVEETQYF. CDR3 nucleotide sequence: TGTGCCAGCAGTTACTTCGGGGTGGAAGAGACCCAGTACTTC.

Ten or more counts support this clonotype. Germline is not matched at one junction end, which may reflect a read error. The J gene is TRBJ2-1, the V gene TRBV29-1, with 7 nucleotides matching TRBD2. The CDR3 totals 15 residues. Germline lookup yields CDR1 SQVTM and CDR2 ANQGSEA. CDR3 sequence reads: CSVTLADPSYKEQFF. The DNA for the CDR3 is TGCAGCGTGACCCTAGCGGACCCTTCCTACAAAGAGCAGTTCTTC.

This clonotype was seen only a few times. This chain connects TRBV20-1 to TRBJ2-1, with TRBD2 matching 8 bases. Germline CDR1 DFQATT, CDR2 SNEGSKA (reference sequence). The CDR3 length is 17 residues. V trimming: 1 base; J trimming: 4 bases; junction bases outside the gene matches: 12. Here the CDR3 reads CSARGGTSGRGYNEQFF. The CDR3 nucleotides are TGCAGTGCTAGAGGGGGCACTAGCGGTAGGGGTTACAATGAGCAGTTCTTC.

V usage is TRBV5-1 and J usage is TRBJ2-3, with 11 bases lining up with TRBD2. CDR3 length: 17 residues. Germline trimming cut 1 base from V and 0 bases from J; bases unmatched to any gene: 4. In germline, CDR1 is SGHRS, CDR2 YFSETQ. The CDR3 sequence is CASSLPSGRPSTDTQYF. For the CDR3, the DNA is TGCGCCAGCAGCTTGCCTAGCGGGAGGCCTAGCACAGATACGCAGTATTTT.

V gene TRBV5-6 combines with J gene TRBJ2-7; 11 nucleotides match TRBD2. V shed 4 bases, J shed 6 bases, and the junction held 6 bases outside the gene matches. The germline gives CDR1 SGHDT, CDR2 YYEEEE. This CDR3 contains 14 residues. The CDR3 nucleotides read TGTGCCAGCAGCACCGGACTAGCGGGTCCCGAGCAGTACTTC. Amino acid sequence: CASSTGLAGPEQYF.

V usage is TRBV7-2 and J usage is TRBJ2-1; D is uncertain. V shed 3 bases and J shed 5 bases, with 8 bases lying between them. From germline, CDR1 is SGHTA and CDR2 FQGNSA. The CDR3 extends over 13 amino acids. The CDR3 reads CASSFDLNNEQFF. The CDR3 DNA reads as TGTGCCAGCAGCTTTGACCTGAACAATGAGCAGTTCTTC.

The genes are TRBV28 and TRBJ2-5; D may be TRBD2 (5 bases). V was trimmed by 5 bases and J by 5 bases, leaving 9 bases between them. This CDR3 is built from 12 residues. The germline V gene has CDR1 MDHEN and CDR2 SYDVKM. This CDR3 reads CASSLASETQYF. The CDR3 region has the DNA TGTGCCAGCAGTCTAGCCTCGGAGACCCAGTACTTC.

The chain employs TRBV20-1 and TRBJ1-5, with TRBD1 as a possible D gene (5 bases). Germline lookup yields CDR1 DFQATT and CDR2 SNEGSKA (reference sequence). V lost 5 bases to trimming and J lost 7 bases, with 12 bases between them. The CDR3 length is 12 residues. The CDR3 region has the DNA TGCAGTGCTTTCTCGACAGACCAGCCCCAGCATTTT. Encoded protein: CSAFSTDQPQHF.

V and J are TRBV9 and TRBJ2-3; unclear D gene. Germline CDR1 is SGDLS and CDR2 is YYNGEE. V lost 3 bases and J lost 5, with 7 bases in between. CDR3 length: 12 residues. The DNA of the CDR3 is TGTGCCAGCAGCGGAGCAAGAGATACGCAGTATTTT. It is translated as CASSGARDTQYF.

V is TRBV28 and J is TRBJ2-7; possible D gene TRBD1, 5 bases. The V gene's germline CDR1 is MDHEN and CDR2 SYDVKM. The CDR3 has 14 amino acids. The ends were cut back, 6 bases at V and 0 bases at J, with 12 bases in the middle. The CDR3 DNA follows: TGTGCCAGCAGCCTAAGACAGAGCTCCTACGAGCAGTACTTC. Protein sequence: CASSLRQSSYEQYF. The whole variable domain, filled in from reference TRBV28 and TRBJ2-7, reads DVKVTQSSRYLVKRTGEKVFLECVQDMDHENMFWYRQDPGLGLRLIYFSYDVKMKEKGDIPEGYSVSREKKERFSLILESASTNQTSMYLCASSLRQSSYEQYFGPGTRLTVT.

This clonotype was observed many times. The chain recombines TRBV28 with TRBJ2-1; 11 bases fit TRBD2. CDR1 is MDHEN and CDR2 is SYDVKM in the germline V gene. After removal of 6 bases from V and 10 bases from J, the junction contained 14 bases not matched to a gene. This CDR3 is built from 16 residues. The CDR3, as DNA: TGTGCCAGCAGCCTCATCGGGACTAGCGGCTTTCCAGAGCAGTTCTTC. Translating it yields CASSLIGTSGFPEQFF.

CDR3 DNA: TGTGCCATTTCGCCACGGGGGGTCAGTTCCACCGGGGAGCTGTTTTTT. This gives the protein CAISPRGVSSTGELFF. The V and J genes are TRBV10-3 and TRBJ2-2; 7 bases align to TRBD2. Germline V CDR1 and CDR2: ENHRY, SYGVKD. The CDR3 totals 16 residues. The ends lost 9 bases at V and 4 bases at J; junction bases unmatched: 14.

The J gene is TRBJ2-1, the V gene TRBV19, with 9 bases fitting TRBD1. Germline CDR1 and CDR2: LNHDA and SQIVND (reference sequence). Trimming removed 0 bases from V and 15 bases from J; junction bases left unmatched: 6. This CDR3 is built from 13 residues. The CDR3 sequence is CASSIDRGQGLFF. The CDR3 DNA reads as TGTGCCAGTAGTATAGATCGGGGACAGGGACTGTTCTTC.

The chain is built from TRBV5-1 and TRBJ2-5; the D call may be TRBD1 or TRBD2 (5 bases each). The germline V gene encodes CDR1 SGHRS and CDR2 YFSETQ. Trimming stripped 4 bases from V and 3 bases from J, with 13 bases between. This CDR3 is built from 14 residues. In nucleotides, the CDR3 is TGCGCCAGCAGCCCGGGACGGCAAGAAGAGACCCAGTACTTC. Residues: CASSPGRQEETQYF.

This clonotype was counted a few times. This sequence joins TRBV4-1 and TRBJ2-5, with a weak D call TRBD2 (6 bases). Germline V gene lookup returns CDR1 MGHRA and CDR2 YSYEKL. This CDR3 region has 18 residues. Trimming stripped 0 bases from V and 1 base from J, with 18 bases between. CDR3 bases: TGCGCCAGCAGCCAAGATCCTACTAGCCTGAACCCCCAAGAGACCCAGTACTTC. Translation gives CASSQDPTSLNPQETQYF.

The rearrangement links TRBV3-1 to TRBJ2-1; 10 bases map to TRBD1. CDR3 length equals 14 residues. CDR1 and CDR2 from the germline V gene are LGHDT and YNNKEL (reference sequence). The V segment lost 2 bases and the J segment 9 bases; nucleotides outside the gene matches: 4. The CDR3 here is CASSQPGQGSEQFF. In nucleotides, the CDR3 is TGTGCCAGCAGCCAACCGGGACAGGGGAGTGAGCAGTTCTTC.

This clonotype was observed at least ten times. The chain employs TRBV5-1 and TRBJ2-7; 9 bases are a match to TRBD2. This CDR3 region has 15 residues. The V gene end was trimmed by 4 bases and the J gene end by 4 bases; junction bases not matched to a gene: 9. Germline lookup yields CDR1 SGHRS and CDR2 YFSETQ. CDR3 DNA sequence: TGCGCCAGCAGCCCAGAAGCGGGAGGACTTTACGAGCAGTACTTC. Protein sequence: CASSPEAGGLYEQYF.

This clonotype was detected only a few times. This chain links TRBV28 with TRBJ2-7, with D tentatively TRBD2 (5 bases). Germline V gene sequence: CDR1 MDHEN, CDR2 SYDVKM. The CDR3 length is 15 residues. V was pared by 6 bases and J by 4 bases, with 19 bases between. CDR3 nucleotides: TGTGCCAGCAGCTTAGGAGGAAAACTAGATTACGAGCAGTACTTC. Translation gives CASSLGGKLDYEQYF.

This clonotype showed up many times. The chain is built from TRBV5-1 and TRBJ2-3; 13 bases map to TRBD2. The CDR3 sequence is 18 residues long. Germline assignment: CDR1 SGHRS and CDR2 YFSETQ. The V and J ends lost 4 bases and 1 base, in that order; junction bases with no gene match: 9. Here the CDR3 DNA reads TGCGCCAGCAGCCCCGGGACTAGCGGGATACGGGGCACAGATACGCAGTATTTT. The encoded protein is CASSPGTSGIRGTDTQYF.

V and J are TRBV12-3 or TRBV12-4 and TRBJ2-1; D not resolved. This CDR3 is 14 amino acids long. Trimming removed 0 bases from V and 3 bases from J, with 6 bases in between. In DNA form, the CDR3 reads TGTGCCAGCAGTTTAGCGGCAATCTACAATGAGCAGTTCTTC. Its translation is CASSLAAIYNEQFF.

In DNA, the CDR3 is TGTGCCAGCAGTGGTCACAGGGGTTATAGCAATCAGCCCCAGCATTTT. Encoded protein: CASSGHRGYSNQPQHF. This sequence joins TRBV28 and TRBJ1-5; TRBD1 matches at 7 bases. V lost 5 bases, J lost 0 bases, and 7 bases stayed unmatched. Germline CDR1 MDHEN, CDR2 SYDVKM. This CDR3 region has 16 residues.

This chain connects TRBV12-3 or TRBV12-4 to TRBJ2-3; 14 bases align to TRBD2. The CDR3 runs 17 residues. V lost 6 bases, J lost 3 bases, and 8 bases stayed unmatched. In DNA, the CDR3 is TGTGCCAGCAGCTCACGACTAGCGGGAGGGGGGACAGATACGCAGTATTTT. Translation gives CASSSRLAGGGTDTQYF.

There are a few counts of this clonotype. This chain connects TRBV14 to TRBJ1-1; maybe TRBD1 (6 bases). CDR3 length: 15 residues. The germline gives CDR1 SGHDN, CDR2 FVKESK. Deletions cut 2 bases from V and 0 bases from J, with 10 bases between. CDR3 sequence reads: CASSQRGALNTEAFF. The CDR3 DNA follows: TGTGCCAGCAGCCAACGGGGGGCCCTGAACACTGAAGCTTTCTTT.